Sequencing of this T cell receptor (beta chain) was carried out in a study of shared clonotypes between healthy human individuals. Study background: Donor ages ranged 18 to 49 years: a couple of women, a few men. Per donor, CD8 memory used one plate, CD8 naive used two, CD4 memory used three and CD4 naive used three.

Study conclusions and caveats: Tissue TCR repertoires likely differ from these blood-only repertoires.

The J segment lost 0 bases and the V segment lost 2 bases, leaving 6 bases of the junction unmatched. The CDR3 totals 17 residues. Germline CDR1 SEHNR, CDR2 FQNEAQ (reference sequence). Sequencing used immunoSEQ multiplex PCR; TCRdb keeps in-frame clones, though not all of them. This sample has roughly 2.2 million clones; approximately 93% occur once, and the top ten carry 0.39%. CD45RA+ naive and CD45RA-negative memory subsets were separated from CD4+ cells. Of note for this clone: Its antigen is unidentified.

This chain uses TRBV7-9 with TRBJ1-3; the match to TRBD1 covers 8 bases. This clonotype was sampled from a man aged 18 to 29 in good health. Some clones in this sample may be carry-over from other donors' samples. The sequencing input was naive CD4+ T cells from PBMCs. Subset of the sample: CD45RA+ positively selected. Written as DNA, the CDR3 is TGTGCCAGCAGCTTAACGGGGGACAGGAGCTCTGGAAACACCATATATTTT. Translated, it gives CASSLTGDRSSGNTIYF.